This TCR beta chain emerged from a study of CD8 T cells in Susac syndrome. With random hexamers, reverse transcription was performed on about 0.5 to 1 ug of RNA. TCRdb called the immunoSEQ multiplex PCR reads again in MiXCR, with one record for every CDR3 protein. The table shows approximately 100,000 distinct CDR3 sequences, with 96% occurring only once. Trimming shortened V by 1 base and J by 0 bases, and 10 bases separated the two germline ends. Germline values: CDR1 SEHNR, CDR2 FQNEAQ (reference sequence). The CDR3 has 15 amino acids. The chain couples TRBV7-9 to TRBJ2-7; D gene ambiguous. The source is a human donor in good health. The sequencing sample was made of CD4+ T cells from PBMCs. CDR3 in amino acids: CASSLEGRFSYEQYF. As DNA, the CDR3 is TGTGCCAGCAGCTTAGAAGGACGGTTCTCCTACGAGCAGTACTTC.